The source of this T cell receptor (beta chain) is a study of technical replicates of blood from several donors. Germline lookup yields CDR1 KGHSH and CDR2 LQKENI. The CDR3 has 15 residues. V gave up 1 base and J gave up 0 bases; unmatched junction bases: 3. This table comes from immunoSEQ multiplex PCR, and its TCRdb copy is limited to in-frame clones, with some not included. Altogether under 85,000 clones are present, over 85% being singletons, with the ten largest covering 0.41%. Sequenced sample: T cells isolated from PBMCs. The chain recombines TRBV18 with TRBJ2-7; 7 bases align to TRBD1. This receptor was taken from a human donor in good health. CDR3 coding DNA: TGTGCCAGCTCACCACGGGACAGATACTCCTACGAGCAGTACTTC. It codes for CASSPRDRYSYEQYF.